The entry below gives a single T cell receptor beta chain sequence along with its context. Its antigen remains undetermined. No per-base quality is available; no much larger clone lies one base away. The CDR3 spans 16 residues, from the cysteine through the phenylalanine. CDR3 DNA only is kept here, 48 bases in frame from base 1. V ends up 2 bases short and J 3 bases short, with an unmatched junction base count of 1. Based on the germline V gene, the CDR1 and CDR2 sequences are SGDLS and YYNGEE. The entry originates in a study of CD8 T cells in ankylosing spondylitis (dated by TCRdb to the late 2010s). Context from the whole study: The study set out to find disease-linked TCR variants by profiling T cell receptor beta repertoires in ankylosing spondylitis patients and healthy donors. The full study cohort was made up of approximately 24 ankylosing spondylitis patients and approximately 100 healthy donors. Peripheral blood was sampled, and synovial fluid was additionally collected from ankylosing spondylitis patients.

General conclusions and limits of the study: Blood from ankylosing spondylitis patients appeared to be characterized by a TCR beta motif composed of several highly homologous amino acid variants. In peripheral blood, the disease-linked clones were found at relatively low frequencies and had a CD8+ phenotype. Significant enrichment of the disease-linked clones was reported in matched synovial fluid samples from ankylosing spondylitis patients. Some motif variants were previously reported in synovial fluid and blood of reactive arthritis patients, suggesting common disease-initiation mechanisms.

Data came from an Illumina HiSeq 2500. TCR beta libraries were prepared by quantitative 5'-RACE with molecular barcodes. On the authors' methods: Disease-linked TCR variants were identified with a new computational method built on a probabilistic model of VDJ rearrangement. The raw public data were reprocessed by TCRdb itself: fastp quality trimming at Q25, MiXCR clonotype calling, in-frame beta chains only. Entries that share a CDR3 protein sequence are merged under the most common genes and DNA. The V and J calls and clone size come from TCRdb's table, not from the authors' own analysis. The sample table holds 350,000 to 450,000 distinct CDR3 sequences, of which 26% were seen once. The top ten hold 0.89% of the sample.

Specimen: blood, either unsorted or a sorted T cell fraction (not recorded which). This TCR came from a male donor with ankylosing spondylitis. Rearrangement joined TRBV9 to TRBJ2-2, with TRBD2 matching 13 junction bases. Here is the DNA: TGTGCCAGCAGCGTTACTAGCGGGAGGGACACCGGGGAGCTGTTTTTT. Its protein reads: CASSVTSGRDTGELFF.